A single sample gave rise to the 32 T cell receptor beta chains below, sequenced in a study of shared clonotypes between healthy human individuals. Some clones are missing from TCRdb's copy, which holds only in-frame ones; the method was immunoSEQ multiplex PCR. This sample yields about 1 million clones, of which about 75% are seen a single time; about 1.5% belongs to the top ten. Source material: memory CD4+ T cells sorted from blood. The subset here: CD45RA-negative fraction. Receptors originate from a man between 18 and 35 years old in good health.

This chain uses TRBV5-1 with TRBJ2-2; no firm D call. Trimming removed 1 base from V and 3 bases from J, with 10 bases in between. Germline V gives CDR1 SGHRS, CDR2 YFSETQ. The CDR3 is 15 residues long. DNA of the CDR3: TGCGCCAGCAGCTTGAAATCTGAGTACACCGGGGAGCTGTTTTTT. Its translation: CASSLKSEYTGELFF.

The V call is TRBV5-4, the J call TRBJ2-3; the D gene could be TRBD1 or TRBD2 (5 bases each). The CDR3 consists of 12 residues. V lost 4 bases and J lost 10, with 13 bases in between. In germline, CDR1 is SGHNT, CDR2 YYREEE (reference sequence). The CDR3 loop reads CASSGADWAQYF. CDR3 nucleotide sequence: TGTGCCAGCAGCGGGGCGGACTGGGCGCAGTATTTT.

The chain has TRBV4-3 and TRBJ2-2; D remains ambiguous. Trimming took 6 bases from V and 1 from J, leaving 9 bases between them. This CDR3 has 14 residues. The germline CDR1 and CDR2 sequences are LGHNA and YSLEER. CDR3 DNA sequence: TGCGCCAGCAGAACCGCAGGGAACACCGGGGAGCTGTTTTTT. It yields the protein CASRTAGNTGELFF.

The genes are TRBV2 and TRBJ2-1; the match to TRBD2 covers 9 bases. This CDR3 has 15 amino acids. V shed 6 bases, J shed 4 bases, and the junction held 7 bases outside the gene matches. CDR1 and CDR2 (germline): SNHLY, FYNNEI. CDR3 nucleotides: TGTGCCAGCAGCAGACTAGCGGCTTTATACAATGAGCAGTTCTTC. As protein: CASSRLAALYNEQFF.

The CDR3 sequence is CASSPKRDRDQPQHF. CDR3 nucleotide sequence: TGCGCCAGCAGCCCGAAAAGGGACAGGGATCAGCCCCAGCATTTT. This chain uses TRBV4-1 with TRBJ1-5, with 9 bases fitting TRBD1. Germline V gene sequence: CDR1 MGHRA, CDR2 YSYEKL. The CDR3 extends over 15 amino acids. Trimming at V came to 4 bases and at J to 5 bases, leaving 6 bases not matched to a gene.

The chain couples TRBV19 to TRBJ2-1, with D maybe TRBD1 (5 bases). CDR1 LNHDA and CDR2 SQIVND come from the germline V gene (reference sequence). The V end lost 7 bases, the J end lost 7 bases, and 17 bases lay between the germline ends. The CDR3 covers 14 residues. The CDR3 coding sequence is TGTGCCAGTACTTGGTGGGGCGATCGAAATGAGCAGTTCTTC. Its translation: CASTWWGDRNEQFF.

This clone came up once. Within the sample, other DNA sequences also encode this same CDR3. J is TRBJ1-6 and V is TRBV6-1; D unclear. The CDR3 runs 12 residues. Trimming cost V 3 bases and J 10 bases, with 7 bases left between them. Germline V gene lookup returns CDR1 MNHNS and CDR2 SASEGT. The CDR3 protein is CASSDLNSPLHF. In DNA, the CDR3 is TGTGCCAGCAGTGATTTAAACTCACCCCTCCACTTT.

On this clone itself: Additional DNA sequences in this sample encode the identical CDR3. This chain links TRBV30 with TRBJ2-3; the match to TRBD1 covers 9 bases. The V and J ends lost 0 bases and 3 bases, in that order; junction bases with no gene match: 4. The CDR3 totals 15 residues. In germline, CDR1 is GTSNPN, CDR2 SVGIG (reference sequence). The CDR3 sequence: CAWSVGDRDTDTQYF. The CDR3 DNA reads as TGTGCCTGGAGTGTCGGGGACAGGGATACAGATACGCAGTATTTT. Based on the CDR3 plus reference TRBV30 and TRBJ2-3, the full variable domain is SQTIHQWPATLVQPVGSPLSLECTVEGTSNPNLYWYRQAAGRGLQLLFYSVGIGQISSEVPQNLSASRPQDRQFILSSKKLLLSDSGFYLCAWSVGDRDTDTQYFGPGTRLTVL.

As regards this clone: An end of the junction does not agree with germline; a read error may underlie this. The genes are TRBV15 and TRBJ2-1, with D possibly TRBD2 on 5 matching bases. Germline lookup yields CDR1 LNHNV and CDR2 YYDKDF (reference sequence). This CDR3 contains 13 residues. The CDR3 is CATSRDRLGPGVF. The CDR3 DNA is TGTGCCACCAGCAGAGATCGTTTAGGCCCCGGGGTCTTC.

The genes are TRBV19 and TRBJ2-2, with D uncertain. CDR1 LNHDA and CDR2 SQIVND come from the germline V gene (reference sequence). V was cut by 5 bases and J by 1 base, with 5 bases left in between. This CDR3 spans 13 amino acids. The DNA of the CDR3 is TGTGCCAGTAGTCGGAAGAACACCGGGGAGCTGTTTTTT. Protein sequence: CASSRKNTGELFF.

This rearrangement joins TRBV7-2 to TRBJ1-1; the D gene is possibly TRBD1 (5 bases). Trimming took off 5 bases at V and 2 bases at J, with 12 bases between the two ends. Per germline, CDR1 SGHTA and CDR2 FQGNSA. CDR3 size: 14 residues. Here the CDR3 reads CASSLGPFNTEAFF. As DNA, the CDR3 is TGTGCCAGCAGCCTGGGACCGTTTAACACTGAAGCTTTCTTT.

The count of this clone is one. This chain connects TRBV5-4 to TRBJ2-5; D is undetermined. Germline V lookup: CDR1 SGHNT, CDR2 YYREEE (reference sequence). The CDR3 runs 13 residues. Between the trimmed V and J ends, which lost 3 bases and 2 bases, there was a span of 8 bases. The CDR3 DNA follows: TGTGCCAGCAGCTCTAAGAGACAAGAGACCCAGTACTTC. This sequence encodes CASSSKRQETQYF.

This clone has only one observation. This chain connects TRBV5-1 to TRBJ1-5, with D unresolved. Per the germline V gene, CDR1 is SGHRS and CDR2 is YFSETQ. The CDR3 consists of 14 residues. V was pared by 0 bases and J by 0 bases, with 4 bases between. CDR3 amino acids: CASSLDYSNQPQHF. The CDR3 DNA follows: TGCGCCAGCAGCTTGGACTATAGCAATCAGCCCCAGCATTTT. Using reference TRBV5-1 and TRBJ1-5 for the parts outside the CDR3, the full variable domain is KAGVTQTPRYLIKTRGQQVTLSCSPISGHRSVSWYQQTPGQGLQFLFEYFSETQRNKGNFPGRFSGRQFSNSRSEMNVSTLELGDSALYLCASSLDYSNQPQHFGDGTRLSIL.

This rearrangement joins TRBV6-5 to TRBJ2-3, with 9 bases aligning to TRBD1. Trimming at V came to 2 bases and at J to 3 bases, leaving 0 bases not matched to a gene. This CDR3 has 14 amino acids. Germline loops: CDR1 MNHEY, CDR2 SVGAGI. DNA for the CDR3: TGTGCCAGCAGTTACGGGACAGGGACAGATACGCAGTATTTT. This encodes CASSYGTGTDTQYF.

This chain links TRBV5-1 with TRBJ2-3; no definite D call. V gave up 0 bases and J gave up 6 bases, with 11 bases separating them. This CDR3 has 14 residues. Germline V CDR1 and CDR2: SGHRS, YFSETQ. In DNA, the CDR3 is TGCGCCAGCAGCTTGGCCCCTCTCCCCGATACGCAGTATTTT. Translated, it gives CASSLAPLPDTQYF.

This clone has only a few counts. The CDR3 loop reads CASSLTENTEAFF. The CDR3 coding sequence is TGTGCCAGCAGTCTTACGGAGAACACTGAAGCTTTCTTT. The chain combines TRBV6-6 with TRBJ1-1, with unresolved D. V lost 5 bases to trimming and J lost 1 base, with 8 bases between them. The CDR3 spans 13 residues. Per germline, CDR1 MNHNY and CDR2 SVGAGI (reference sequence).

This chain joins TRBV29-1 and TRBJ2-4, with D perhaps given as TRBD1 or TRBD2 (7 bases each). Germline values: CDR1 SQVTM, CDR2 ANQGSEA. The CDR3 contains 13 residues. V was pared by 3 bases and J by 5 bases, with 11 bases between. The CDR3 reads CSVDPGGENIQYF. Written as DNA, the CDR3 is TGCAGCGTTGATCCAGGGGGGGAAAACATTCAGTACTTC.

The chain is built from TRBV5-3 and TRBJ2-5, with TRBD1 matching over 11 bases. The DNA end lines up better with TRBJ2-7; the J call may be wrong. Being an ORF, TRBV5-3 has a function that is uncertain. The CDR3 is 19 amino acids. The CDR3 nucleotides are TGTGCCAGAAGCCCACCTTGCTCTCGGACAGGGGGCCGTAAATACGAGCAGTACTTC. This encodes CARSPPCSRTGGRKYEQYF.

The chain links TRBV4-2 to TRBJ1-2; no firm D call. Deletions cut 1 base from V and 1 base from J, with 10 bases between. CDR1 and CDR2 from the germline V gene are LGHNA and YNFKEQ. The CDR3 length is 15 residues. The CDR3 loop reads CASSQGANNNYGYTF. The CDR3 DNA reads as TGTGCCAGCAGCCAAGGGGCGAACAATAACTATGGCTACACCTTC.

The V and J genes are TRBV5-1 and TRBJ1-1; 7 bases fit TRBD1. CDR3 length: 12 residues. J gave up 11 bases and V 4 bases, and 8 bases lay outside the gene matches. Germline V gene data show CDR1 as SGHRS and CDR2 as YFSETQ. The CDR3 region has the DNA TGCGCCAGCAGCCGGGGGGACAGTCACGCTTTCTTT. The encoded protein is CASSRGDSHAFF.

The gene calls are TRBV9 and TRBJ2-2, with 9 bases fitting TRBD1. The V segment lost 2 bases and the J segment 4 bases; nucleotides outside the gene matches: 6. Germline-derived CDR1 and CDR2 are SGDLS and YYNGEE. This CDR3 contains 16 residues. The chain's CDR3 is CASSVTGTGFTGELFF. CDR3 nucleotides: TGTGCCAGCAGCGTGACAGGGACAGGGTTCACCGGGGAGCTGTTTTTT.

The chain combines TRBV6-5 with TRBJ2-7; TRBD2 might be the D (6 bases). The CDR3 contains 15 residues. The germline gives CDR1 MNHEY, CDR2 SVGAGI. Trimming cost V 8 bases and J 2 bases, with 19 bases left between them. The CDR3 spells CASSPGLILAYEQYF. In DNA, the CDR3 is TGTGCCAGCTCCCCGGGACTCATTTTAGCCTACGAGCAGTACTTC.

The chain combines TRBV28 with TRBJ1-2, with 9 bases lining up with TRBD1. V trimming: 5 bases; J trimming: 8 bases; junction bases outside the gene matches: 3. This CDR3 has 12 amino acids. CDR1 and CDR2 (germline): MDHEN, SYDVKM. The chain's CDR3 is CASSPDRGGYTF. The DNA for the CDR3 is TGTGCCAGCAGTCCGGACAGGGGCGGCTACACCTTC.

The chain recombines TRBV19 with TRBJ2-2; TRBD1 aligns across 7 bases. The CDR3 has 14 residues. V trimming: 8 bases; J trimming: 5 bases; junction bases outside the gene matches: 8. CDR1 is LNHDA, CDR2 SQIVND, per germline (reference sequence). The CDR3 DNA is TGTGCCAGTCAAGGGGGCAGAAGAACCGGGGAGCTGTTTTTT. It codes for CASQGGRRTGELFF.

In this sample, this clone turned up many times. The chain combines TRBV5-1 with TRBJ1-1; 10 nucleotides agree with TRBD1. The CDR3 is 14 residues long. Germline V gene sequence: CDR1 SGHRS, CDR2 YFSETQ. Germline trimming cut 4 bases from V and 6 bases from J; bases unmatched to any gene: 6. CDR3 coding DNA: TGCGCCAGCAGCCCTGGGACAGGGGTACCTGAAGCTTTCTTT. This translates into CASSPGTGVPEAFF. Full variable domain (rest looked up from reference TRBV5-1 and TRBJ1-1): KAGVTQTPRYLIKTRGQQVTLSCSPISGHRSVSWYQQTPGQGLQFLFEYFSETQRNKGNFPGRFSGRQFSNSRSEMNVSTLELGDSALYLCASSPGTGVPEAFFGQGTRLTVV.

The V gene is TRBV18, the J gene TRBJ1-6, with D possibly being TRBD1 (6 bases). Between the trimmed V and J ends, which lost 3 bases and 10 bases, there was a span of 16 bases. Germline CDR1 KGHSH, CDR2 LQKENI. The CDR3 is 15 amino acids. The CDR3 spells CASSPVSQGYSPLHF. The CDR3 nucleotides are TGTGCCAGCTCACCGGTTTCTCAGGGGTACTCACCCCTCCACTTT.

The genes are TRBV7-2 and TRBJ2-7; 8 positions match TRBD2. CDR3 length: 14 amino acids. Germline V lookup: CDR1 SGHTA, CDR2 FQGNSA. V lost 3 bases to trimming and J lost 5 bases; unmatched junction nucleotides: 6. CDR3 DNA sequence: TGTGCCAGCAGCTTGGGACTAGGTCTTGACGAGCAGTACTTC. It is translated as CASSLGLGLDEQYF. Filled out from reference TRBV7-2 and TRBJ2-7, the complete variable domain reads GAGVSQSPSNKVTEKGKDVELRCDPISGHTALYWYRQSLGQGLEFLIYFQGNSAPDKSGLPSDRFSAERTGGSVSTLTIQRTQQEDSAVYLCASSLGLGLDEQYFGPGTRLTVT.

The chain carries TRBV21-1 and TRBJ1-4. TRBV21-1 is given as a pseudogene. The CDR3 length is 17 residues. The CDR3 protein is CASLRVGCPSPNEKLFF. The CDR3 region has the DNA TGTGCCAGCCTACGTGTGGGCTGTCCTAGTCCTAATGAAAAACTGTTTTTT.

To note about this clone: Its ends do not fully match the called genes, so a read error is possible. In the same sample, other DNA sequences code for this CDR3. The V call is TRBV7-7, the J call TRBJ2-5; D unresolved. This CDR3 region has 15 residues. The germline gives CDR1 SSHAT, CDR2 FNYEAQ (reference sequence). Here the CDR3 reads CASSLGLGVGETQYF. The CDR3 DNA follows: TGTGCTAGCAGCTTAGGGCTCGGCGTCGGGGAGACCCAGTACTTC.

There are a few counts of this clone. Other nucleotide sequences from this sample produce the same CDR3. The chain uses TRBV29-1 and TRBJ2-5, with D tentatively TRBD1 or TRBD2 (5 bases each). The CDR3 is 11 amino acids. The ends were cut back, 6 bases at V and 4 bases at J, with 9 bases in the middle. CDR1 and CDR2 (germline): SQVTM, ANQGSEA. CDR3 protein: CSVGDGETQYF. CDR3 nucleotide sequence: TGCAGCGTGGGGGACGGAGAGACCCAGTACTTC.

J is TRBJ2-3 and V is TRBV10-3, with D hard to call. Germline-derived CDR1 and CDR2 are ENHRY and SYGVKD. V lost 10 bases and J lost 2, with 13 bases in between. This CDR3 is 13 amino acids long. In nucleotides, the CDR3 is TGTGCCACCCTACTCCCCAACACAGATACGCAGTATTTT. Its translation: CATLLPNTDTQYF.

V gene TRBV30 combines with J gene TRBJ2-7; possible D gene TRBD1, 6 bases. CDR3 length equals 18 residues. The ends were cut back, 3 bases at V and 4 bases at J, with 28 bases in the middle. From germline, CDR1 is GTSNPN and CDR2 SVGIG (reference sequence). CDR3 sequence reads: CAWRLPGHNPPLGYEQYF. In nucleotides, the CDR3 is TGTGCCTGGAGGTTGCCGGGACACAACCCACCGCTAGGATACGAGCAGTACTTC.